One sample yielded the 9 T cell receptor beta chains listed below, sequenced in a study of T cell responses to AZD1222 COVID-19 vaccine. Sequenced by immunoSEQ multiplex PCR; TCRdb stores in-frame clones only, minus some. The data contain 100,000 to 150,000 clones, about 92% of them singletons. The sequencing here drew on peripheral blood, taken on day 0 of AZD1222 vaccination. Every receptor here comes from an adult in good health.

This clone was counted between two and nine times. The V gene is TRBV4-1, the J gene TRBJ2-5; 8 nucleotides match TRBD1. CDR1 is MGHRA and CDR2 is YSYEKL in the germline V gene. J lost 8 bases, V lost 3 bases, and 11 bases had no gene match. The CDR3 covers 15 residues. The CDR3 sequence is CASSHGVTGEVTQYF. The CDR3 nucleotides are TGCGCCAGCAGCCATGGCGTGACAGGGGAGGTTACCCAGTACTTC.

V usage is TRBV6-1 and J usage is TRBJ2-5; 7 bases fit TRBD1. This CDR3 spans 17 amino acids. Germline loops: CDR1 MNHNS, CDR2 SASEGT. J lost 4 bases, V lost 2 bases, and 13 bases had no gene match. This CDR3 reads CASSEFLTGVVAETQYF. Here the CDR3 DNA reads TGTGCCAGCAGTGAATTCCTTACAGGGGTGGTGGCAGAGACCCAGTACTTC.

The chain links TRBV19 to TRBJ1-1; D possibly corresponds to TRBD1 (5 bases). Germline lookup yields CDR1 LNHDA and CDR2 SQIVND (reference sequence). The CDR3 runs to 16 residues. V dropped 1 base and J dropped 4 bases, with 16 bases sitting between them. CDR3 sequence reads: CASSIVPGSISTEAFF. CDR3 nucleotides: TGTGCCAGTAGTATAGTCCCAGGGTCTATCAGCACTGAAGCTTTCTTT. The complete variable domain, with remaining parts taken from reference TRBV19 and TRBJ1-1, reads DGGITQSPKYLFRKEGQNVTLSCEQNLNHDAMYWYRQDPGQGLRLIYYSQIVNDFQKGDIAEGYSVSREKKESFPLTVTSAQKNPTAFYLCASSIVPGSISTEAFFGQGTRLTVV.

V usage is TRBV6-5 and J usage is TRBJ1-1; TRBD1 is a possible D gene (6 bases). This CDR3 has 13 residues. CDR1 is MNHEY, CDR2 SVGAGI, per germline. V was clipped by 5 bases and J by 8 bases, with 15 bases between them. CDR3: CASSNLGGPEAFF. The DNA for the CDR3 is TGTGCCAGCAGTAACCTCGGGGGGCCCGAAGCTTTCTTT.

The gene calls are TRBV29-1 and TRBJ2-1, with D perhaps TRBD1 or TRBD2 (5 bases each). Germline CDR1 and CDR2: SQVTM and ANQGSEA. This CDR3 has 13 residues. V gave up 3 bases and J gave up 9 bases, with 15 bases separating them. The DNA for the CDR3 is TGCAGCGTTGATGAGTGGGGGAACACTGAGCAGTTCTTC. This sequence encodes CSVDEWGNTEQFF.

This chain uses TRBV19 with TRBJ1-2; D may be TRBD1 (5 bases). Deletions cut 6 bases from V and 0 bases from J, with 17 bases between. The CDR3 length is 16 residues. Germline values: CDR1 LNHDA, CDR2 SQIVND (reference sequence). The CDR3 spells CASSPLYRLSNYGYTF. Written as DNA, the CDR3 is TGTGCCAGTAGCCCCCTCTACAGGCTCTCTAACTATGGCTACACCTTC.

The chain has TRBV9 and TRBJ2-3, with a possible D match to TRBD2 (6 bases). This CDR3 is built from 15 residues. V was cut by 2 bases and J by 3 bases, with 13 bases left in between. The germline CDR1 and CDR2 sequences are SGDLS and YYNGEE. Written as DNA, the CDR3 is TGTGCCAGCAGCGTGGGGGACTCCCGGACAGATACGCAGTATTTT. Residues: CASSVGDSRTDTQYF.

CDR3 in DNA: TGTGCCAGCAGCTTAACAGGGTCTAACTATGGCTACACCTTC. It specifies CASSLTGSNYGYTF. V and J are TRBV5-4 and TRBJ1-2; TRBD1 is a possible D gene (6 bases). The CDR3 spans 14 residues. The V end lost 2 bases, the J end lost 0 bases, and 8 bases lay between the germline ends. Germline V lookup: CDR1 SGHNT, CDR2 YYREEE (reference sequence).

The chain combines TRBV3-1 (or the pseudogene TRBV3-2) with TRBJ1-5, with D possibly TRBD1 on 6 matching bases. Trimming took 6 bases from V and 5 from J, leaving 11 bases between them. The CDR3 length is 13 residues. Germline assignment: CDR1 LGHDT and CDR2 YNNKEL (reference sequence). The DNA of the CDR3 is TGTGCCAGCAGTCGGGACATCCATCAGCCCCAGCATTTT. This sequence encodes CASSRDIHQPQHF.